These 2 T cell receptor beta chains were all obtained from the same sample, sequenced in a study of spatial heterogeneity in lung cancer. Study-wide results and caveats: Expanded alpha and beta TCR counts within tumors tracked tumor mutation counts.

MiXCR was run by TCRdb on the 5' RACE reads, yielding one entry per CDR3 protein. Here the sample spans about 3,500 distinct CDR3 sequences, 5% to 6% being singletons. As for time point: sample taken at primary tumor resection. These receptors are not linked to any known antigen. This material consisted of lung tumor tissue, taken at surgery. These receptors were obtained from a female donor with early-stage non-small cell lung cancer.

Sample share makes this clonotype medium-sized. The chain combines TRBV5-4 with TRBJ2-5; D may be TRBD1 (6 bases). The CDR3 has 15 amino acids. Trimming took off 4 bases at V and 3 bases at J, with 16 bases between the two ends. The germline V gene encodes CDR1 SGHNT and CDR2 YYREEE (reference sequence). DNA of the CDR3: TGTGCCAGCAGCCTTTTTGGGGGCGGTAAAGAGACCCAGTACTTC. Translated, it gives CASSLFGGGKETQYF.

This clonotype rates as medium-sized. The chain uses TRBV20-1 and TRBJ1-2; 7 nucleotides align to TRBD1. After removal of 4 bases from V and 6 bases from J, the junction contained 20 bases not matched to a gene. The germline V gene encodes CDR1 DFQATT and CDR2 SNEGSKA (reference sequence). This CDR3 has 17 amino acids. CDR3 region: CSATDPRRFRGANGYTF. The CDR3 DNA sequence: TGCAGTGCTACCGATCCGAGGAGGTTCAGGGGGGCGAATGGCTACACCTTC.